The source of this T cell receptor (beta chain) is a study of blood T cell repertoires in COVID-19. In the study overall: COVID-19 samples collected from the United States, Italy and Spain covered acute and convalescent phases.

This CDR3 contains 14 residues. V dropped 4 bases and J dropped 5; count of bases not matched to a gene: 6. Germline loops: CDR1 SGHRS, CDR2 YFSETQ. Some clones are missing from TCRdb's copy, which holds only in-frame ones; the method was immunoSEQ multiplex PCR. The repertoire consists of some 220,000 clones, with about four fifths occurring once and the leading ten covering roughly 4%. This chain links TRBV5-1 with TRBJ1-1, with 9 bases fitting TRBD1. Sequenced input: peripheral blood. The source of this sequence is a man between 45 and 60 years old with acute or convalescent COVID-19. CDR3 coding DNA: TGCGCCAGCAGCCCGGGACAGGGAGGGACTGAAGCTTTCTTT. Its translation: CASSPGQGGTEAFF.